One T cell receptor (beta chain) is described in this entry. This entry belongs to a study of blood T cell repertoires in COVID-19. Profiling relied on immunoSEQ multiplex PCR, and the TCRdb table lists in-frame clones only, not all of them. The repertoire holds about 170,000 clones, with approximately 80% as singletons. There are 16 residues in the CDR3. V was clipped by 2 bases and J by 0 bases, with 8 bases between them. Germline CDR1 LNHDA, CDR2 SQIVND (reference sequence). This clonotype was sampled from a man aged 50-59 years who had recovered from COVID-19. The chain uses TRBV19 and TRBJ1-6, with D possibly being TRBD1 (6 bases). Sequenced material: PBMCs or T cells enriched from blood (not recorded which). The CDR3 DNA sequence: TGTGCCAGTAGTATACTGGGGGCCTCCTATAATTCACCCCTCCACTTT. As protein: CASSILGASYNSPLHF.